Given below is one TCR beta chain in context. This specimen belongs to a study of blood T cell repertoires in COVID-19. The wider study: In each case, the material was cDNA or gDNA derived from T cells, B-cell-depleted T cells, or PBMCs.

In the original workflow: Reference gene primer amplification gave estimated nucleated cell counts. Using immunoSEQ multiplex PCR, the repertoire was profiled, and TCRdb retains in-frame clones only, with some absent. That table is the source of V, J and clone size, and D and trimming were worked out from the DNA. The table has 170,000 or so clones, roughly 84% seen once. V lost 10 bases and J lost 0, with 13 bases in between. The CDR3 length is 14 residues. The germline V gene has CDR1 ENHRY and CDR2 SYGVKD. The specimen was peripheral blood. This rearrangement joins TRBV10-3 to TRBJ1-3, with D unresolved. The receptor's source is a woman in her sixties with acute or convalescent COVID-19. This chain's CDR3 is CATQSGNSGNTIYF. In nucleotides, the CDR3 is TGTGCCACCCAATCAGGAAACTCTGGAAACACCATATATTTT.